This T cell receptor (beta chain) was identified in a study of cytomegalovirus exposure and HLA in healthy donors (dated by TCRdb to about 2017). Notes on the research overall: According to an earlier analysis of 587 of the donors, 200 million or so T cells yielded roughly 100 million unique TCR beta sequences and about 300 Gb of sequence data. Roughly 300 gigabases of sequencing data and approximately 85 million unique TCR sequences were included in an early release covering about 700 HLA-typed donors. A separate validation cohort of more than 100 different subjects was used in addition to the roughly 640-subject first cohort. Alongside the repertoire data, information on donor age, sex, ethnicity and CMV serostatus was compiled. On average, 235,054 unique TCR beta nucleotide sequences were sequenced per donor among 398 genotyped donors of the cohort, with roughly 18% of those sequences being non-productive. In a later analysis, previously published TCR beta repertoires from 550 to 750 donors were re-analyzed and high-resolution HLA genotyping was added so that TCR occurrence patterns could be studied. Rather than drawing on any new phenotypic data, the later analysis identified candidate immune exposures from TCR beta sequences and the way those sequences occurred across donors. Class I and class II HLA loci were covered by the typing at four-digit resolution. The T cell repertoires of some 700 subjects were profiled by immunosequencing and related to cytomegalovirus serostatus. All discovery cohort repertoires had been generated on a single sequencing platform. The number of typed donors differed by locus: roughly 629-640 for A, B, C, DRB1 and DQB1; 500 to 550 for DQA1; 600 to 610 for DPA1; and roughly 450 for DPB1. The genetic ancestry cluster associated with self-reported Caucasian donors included about 84% of the roughly 390 genotyped donors. The aim of the study was to test whether cataloging public T cell receptors could identify signatures of past pathogen exposure. An earlier analysis of 587 of the donors used high-throughput TCR beta sequencing to judge whether each TCR beta V gene segment behaved as functional or pseudogenic. A later genetic analysis took genome-wide SNP genotypes for 398 of the 666 donors and used that subset as a discovery cohort. The study combined high-throughput TCR immunosequencing, statistical association of individual TCRs with disease status, and machine learning to predict cytomegalovirus infection status. Roughly 5 DR-DQ haplotypes were handled as single units for association and clustering because linkage in the cohort was strong.

The method was the immunoSEQ multiplex PCR assay. For the multiplex PCR, a mixture combining 60 forward primers for TCR Vbeta segments and 13 reverse primers for TCR Jbeta segments was used. Amplification of the CDR3 region of rearranged TCR beta genes was performed with a multiplex PCR assay on genomic DNA. On the Illumina HiSeq System, the amplified TCR beta libraries were sequenced as 87-base-pair reads. The original pipeline was this. In a later analysis, tens of millions of unique TCR beta chains were counted across the roughly 610 repertoires, and approximately 11 million of these chains were shared by at least two donors. Raw reads were error-corrected and collapsed into unique sequences with a nearest-neighbor algorithm that merged closely related sequences to remove PCR and sequencing errors. Alignment of CDR3 sequences to IMGT reference sequences was used to assign V, D and J gene segments. For a sequence to be retained, a match of at least six nucleotides to both a V gene segment and a J gene segment was required. Rearrangements were called productive when the CDR3 lacked stop codons and stayed in frame with V and J; all others were non-productive. Following IMGT convention, CDR3 was defined as the stretch from the second conserved V-encoded cysteine to the conserved J-encoded phenylalanine. Sequences without an unambiguous match to a single V gene segment were excluded from the earlier analysis of about 640 of the donors. In an earlier analysis of roughly 600 of the donors, a V segment was called functional when productive rearrangements were above 56.7%, and segregating when the standard deviation between donors exceeded 5%. A statistical classification framework was developed to diagnose cytomegalovirus status using the catalog of TCR beta chain sequences. A later analysis assigned V and J genes by comparing TCR nucleotide sequences with IMGT/GENE-DB human TR gene sequences. In a later analysis, CDR3 sequences and most-parsimonious VDJ recombination scenarios were assigned using the TCRdist pipeline. In a later analysis, every TCR beta chain was defined by the combination of its CDR3 amino acid sequence and its V-gene family, and reads without a unique V-gene family were dropped. To address suspected cross-contamination and a sequencing artifact, a later analysis removed around 590 highly shared, low-generation-probability nucleotide sequences. In a later analysis, a clonal expansion index for each public chain was calculated from normalized within-repertoire ranks of inferred template counts. Generation probabilities in a later analysis came from a VDJ recombination model fitted to out-of-frame rearrangements, and those results were checked against IGoR. In a later analysis, TCR-TCR, TCR-HLA and TCR-CMV co-occurrence was scored with hypergeometric tests, and a repertoire-size bias correction was applied to TCR pairs. To estimate false discovery rates, a later analysis permuted the HLA or CMV assignments 20 times. In a later analysis, co-occurring TCRs were grouped with DBSCAN, and TCRdist sequence similarity was added when clustering was performed within HLA-allele-positive subsets. Repertoires with fewer than 30,000 or more than 120,000 public chains, plus five repertoires with anomalous nucleotide sharing, were excluded from co-occurrence clustering. TCRdb provides this immuneACCESS table in a form limited to in-frame rearrangements. Some clones are lacking; in checked studies, under half of them reflect an unresolved V gene, and why the rest are absent is not known. That table furnishes V, J and clone size, whereas the DNA furnished D and trimming. Present in this sample are around 130,000 clones, roughly 88% of which were seen just once. The top ten hold under 3% of the sample.

About this clone itself: What antigen it recognizes has not been identified. Base-call qualities are not available, and no considerably larger clone is one nucleotide away.

The cohort comprised 670 or so healthy bone marrow donors. All cohort members were sampled while nominally healthy, although unrecorded immune exposures were likely present. The donor tested CMV seropositive, placing the donor among the approximately 290 seropositive members of the cohort. Every donor gave a peripheral blood sample, and the peripheral blood mononuclear cells from that sample were used for TCR beta sequencing. Genomic DNA extraction from the blood cell samples was performed with the Qiagen DNeasy Blood Extraction Kit. The full study reports these points: Most TCR sequences were seen in very few donors, while some public TCRs were found in many individuals. Because counts were too low, roughly 17 rarely observed V segments, including chromosome 9 orphons, were left out of the earlier analysis of 587 of the donors. A later genetic analysis reported fewer N-insertions in productive TCRs among donors in an Asian-associated ancestry cluster than the roughly 620-donor mean. A further reported finding was that TCR beta sequences accurately predicted the HLA-A and HLA-B alleles for most subjects in the first cohort. A later analysis found that most CMV-associated TCR beta chains appeared HLA-restricted, with HLA associations seemingly driven largely by CMV exposure. A later analysis associated around 16,000 TCR beta sequences with specific HLA alleles at a false discovery rate of 0.05. A later analysis found that TCR association rates varied across HLA loci, with DRB1 alleles showing the most associated TCRs and HLA-C alleles the fewest. In vitro tests confirmed that a few of the cytomegalovirus-associated TCR beta chains recognize cytomegalovirus antigens. In a later analysis, HLA-associated TCR beta chains showed more clonal expansion and lower generation probabilities than non-associated chains that were equally common. A later analysis reported that several top co-occurrence clusters appeared linked to parvovirus B19, influenza, CMV and Epstein-Barr virus. Because HLA typing was unavailable for some donors at each locus, only the typed subset was used in association tests. The cohort was sequenced for TCR beta chains only, and without alpha or paired-chain data the features that could be detected were limited. The classifier was reported to diagnose cytomegalovirus status with high specificity and sensitivity in both the original and validation cohorts. CMV serostatus was the only immune exposure information available for the cohort. A later genetic analysis associated a missense DCLRE1C variant with V-gene and J-gene trimming of TCR beta chains, and an independent cohort replicated the association. Correlated functional status among segregating V segments might reflect linkage disequilibrium, but an unknown experimental factor could not be ruled out. In the study, approximately 150 TCR beta chains were listed as associated with cytomegalovirus. The presence/absence analyses assumed that sequencing depth was roughly uniform across donors, and that assumption may not be true. The authors suggested that the approach could potentially be generalized to other disease states and immunological phenotypes. An earlier analysis of roughly 570 of the donors showed that most TCR beta V segments appeared in productive rearrangements either about 87% or about 30% of the time, which broadly matched IMGT annotations. A group of highly shared sequence variants was considered likely to be a technical artifact of the sequencing pipeline. Strong co-occurrence of HLA alleles, especially DR and DQ, made assigning TCR associations to individual alleles difficult.

The sample was PBMCs. The origin of this receptor is a woman in her late teens or twenties in good health and CMV-seropositive.

The CDR3 here reads CASSPGAGANVLTF. Read as DNA, the sequence is TGCGCCAGCAGCCCAGGGGCTGGGGCCAACGTCCTGACTTTC. This chain joins TRBV10-1 to TRBJ2-6; the D gene is perhaps TRBD1, from 6 matching bases. The CDR3 starts with the cysteine, ends with the phenylalanine, and has 14 residues. Only CDR3 DNA remains: 42 bases, in frame from the first base. The germline V gene (reference sequence) supplies CDR1 WNHNN and CDR2 SYGVQD. Relative to germline, V is 6 bases shorter and J is 2 bases shorter, with 8 bases between their ends.